Given below is one T cell receptor (beta chain) in context. Multiplex touch-down PCR with TRB-A/B primers amplified rearranged V-D-J TRB sequences. TCRdb reanalysed the multiplex PCR reads using MiXCR and keeps one entry per CDR3 protein. Among more than 15,000 distinct CDR3 sequences listed, about 46% were seen once. Peripheral blood genomic DNA, not sorted cells or RNA, was the template. V lost 3 bases to trimming and J lost 4 bases, with 11 bases between them. The CDR3 runs to 14 residues. Germline-derived CDR1 and CDR2 are SGHDT and YYEEEE. This entry belongs to a study of T cell repertoires in aging, cancer and after chemotherapy.

The chain combines TRBV5-6 with TRBJ2-1; tentatively, D is TRBD1 or TRBD2 (5 bases each). This TCR derives from a human donor in good health. The sequenced sample was blood. CDR3 in amino acids: CASSSRDAYNEQFF. The DNA for the CDR3 is TGTGCCAGCAGCTCCCGGGACGCATACAATGAGCAGTTCTTC.